The 20 T cell receptor beta chains presented below share a single source sample, sequenced in a study of blood T cell repertoires in COVID-19. Clones were read by immunoSEQ multiplex PCR, and TCRdb kept only the in-frame ones, dropping some. The repertoire holds hundreds of thousands of clones, with approximately 90% as singletons. The sample consisted of peripheral blood. The receptor source for this set is a man aged 50 to 59 with COVID-19, enrolled during active disease.

Only one count was recorded for this clone. The chain couples TRBV10-1 to TRBJ2-3, with 7 nucleotides matching TRBD1. Per germline, CDR1 WNHNN and CDR2 SYGVQD (reference sequence). The CDR3 sequence is 12 residues long. The V and J ends lost 9 bases and 3 bases, in that order; junction bases with no gene match: 3. The CDR3 sequence is CARRQGTDTQYF. CDR3 DNA: TGCGCCAGGAGACAGGGAACAGATACGCAGTATTTT.

The chain employs TRBV5-8 and TRBJ2-5, with a weak D call TRBD2 (6 bases). Germline V gene sequence: CDR1 SGHTS, CDR2 YDEGEE. The length of the CDR3 is 15 residues. V gave up 2 bases and J gave up 6 bases, with 17 bases separating them. As DNA, the CDR3 is TGTGCCAGCAGCTTCTATAGCGGCCGTGTGAAGACCCAGTACTTC. Translation: CASSFYSGRVKTQYF.

The rearrangement uses TRBV3-1 (or the pseudogene TRBV3-2) and TRBJ1-1; possibly TRBD1 for D (6 bases). V was clipped by 4 bases and J by 1 base, with 10 bases between them. This CDR3 comprises 14 residues. Germline-derived CDR1 and CDR2 are LGHDT and YNNKEL (reference sequence). This CDR3 reads CASSPRGTNTEAFF. For the CDR3, the DNA is TGTGCCAGCAGCCCGAGGGGGACGAACACTGAAGCTTTCTTT.

The V gene is TRBV25-1, the J gene TRBJ2-5, with D perhaps matching TRBD1 (6 bases). The CDR3 length is 14 residues. Germline V CDR1 and CDR2: MGHDK, SYGVNS. Trimming shortened V by 6 bases and J by 5 bases, and 16 bases separated the two germline ends. Here the CDR3 reads CASSLQGISETQYF. The CDR3 DNA follows: TGTGCCAGCAGCTTACAGGGTATCAGTGAGACCCAGTACTTC.

The rearrangement links TRBV9 to TRBJ2-7; TRBD2 aligns across 9 bases. V gave up 4 bases and J gave up 7 bases; unmatched junction bases: 12. Germline V gene data show CDR1 as SGDLS and CDR2 as YYNGEE. This CDR3 region has 15 residues. The CDR3 DNA follows: TGTGCCAGCAGCCCCCCAGCGGGAGGCCCGGGGGAGCAGTACTTC. It encodes CASSPPAGGPGEQYF.

V is TRBV10-2 and J is TRBJ1-2; 8 bases line up with TRBD1. CDR3 size: 15 residues. The J segment lost 3 bases and the V segment lost 2 bases, leaving 5 bases of the junction unmatched. CDR1 is WSHSY and CDR2 is SAAADI in the germline V gene. CDR3 in DNA: TGCGCCAGCAGTGAGCGGACAGGGAAGGACTATGGCTACACCTTC. It encodes CASSERTGKDYGYTF.

The chain carries TRBV24-1 and TRBJ1-4; 7 bases agree with TRBD1. The CDR3 is made up of 15 amino acids. The V segment lost 4 bases and the J segment 3 bases; nucleotides outside the gene matches: 4. CDR1 and CDR2 (germline): KGHDR, SFDVKD. CDR3 nucleotides: TGTGCCACCAGTGACGGACAGGACCCTAATGAAAAACTGTTTTTT. This translates into CATSDGQDPNEKLFF.

The chain employs TRBV24-1 and TRBJ2-5, with D perhaps TRBD1 (5 bases). Germline loops: CDR1 KGHDR, CDR2 SFDVKD. V was shortened by 12 bases and J by 5 bases, with 21 bases between the two germline ends. The CDR3 runs to 14 residues. CDR3 amino acids: CASQLSAGWETQYF. In DNA, the CDR3 is TGTGCCTCCCAACTGTCGGCAGGGTGGGAGACCCAGTACTTC.

V usage is TRBV5-1 and J usage is TRBJ1-4; 10 positions match TRBD1. The trim removed 2 bases at V and 7 bases at J, leaving 2 bases unmatched. The germline V gene has CDR1 SGHRS and CDR2 YFSETQ. The CDR3 loop spans 14 amino acids. CDR3 loop: CASSLGTGVEKLFF. The CDR3 coding sequence is TGCGCCAGCAGCTTAGGGACAGGGGTTGAAAAACTGTTTTTT.

The chain is built from TRBV7-6 and TRBJ1-3, with a weak D call TRBD1 (5 bases). There are 15 residues in the CDR3. Germline CDR1 reads SGHVS; CDR2 reads FNYEAQ. The V gene lost 5 bases and the J gene lost 3 bases, with 14 bases spanning the gap. This chain's CDR3 is CASSDKAGGGNTIYF. For the CDR3, the DNA is TGTGCCAGCAGCGACAAAGCCGGGGGTGGAAACACCATATATTTT.

The genes are TRBV7-2 and TRBJ2-7; perhaps TRBD2 as D (7 bases). The length of the CDR3 is 13 residues. Germline V CDR1 and CDR2: SGHTA, FQGNSA. The V end was cut by 5 bases, the J end by 5 bases, with 13 bases between. This CDR3 is CASSRGGRDEQYF. Written as DNA, the CDR3 is TGTGCCAGCAGCAGGGGGGGGCGGGACGAGCAGTACTTC.

The genes are TRBV24-1 and TRBJ1-5; 9 bases are a match to TRBD1. The ends lost 6 bases at V and 5 bases at J; junction bases unmatched: 10. The germline CDR1 and CDR2 sequences are KGHDR and SFDVKD. The CDR3 contains 16 residues. The CDR3 DNA reads as TGTGCCACCAGTATACCCACAGGGGGCGCTTATCAGCCCCAGCATTTT. Its protein product is CATSIPTGGAYQPQHF.

This clone was picked up a small number of times. The J gene is TRBJ2-6, the V gene TRBV18, with a possible D match to TRBD1 (6 bases). V lost 5 bases to trimming and J lost 0 bases, with 11 bases between them. Germline lookup yields CDR1 KGHSH and CDR2 LQKENI. This CDR3 is built from 16 residues. The CDR3 is CASSVQGNSGANVLTF. The CDR3 nucleotides read TGTGCCAGCTCAGTACAGGGAAACTCTGGGGCCAACGTCCTGACTTTC.

The rearrangement links TRBV2 to TRBJ2-1; D not certain. With 7 bases removed from V and 7 bases from J, the gap between germline ends came to 8 bases. This CDR3 contains 11 residues. Per germline, CDR1 SNHLY and CDR2 FYNNEI. The chain's CDR3 is CASNYANEQFF. CDR3 nucleotides: TGTGCCAGCAACTACGCAAATGAGCAGTTCTTC.

This clone has a handful of counts. The chain links TRBV5-1 to TRBJ1-4, with 10 bases fitting TRBD1. This CDR3 is 17 amino acids long. Germline V lookup: CDR1 SGHRS, CDR2 YFSETQ. Unmatched junction bases numbered 4, after V lost 0 bases and J lost 2 bases. CDR3 DNA: TGCGCCAGCAGCTTGGTGGGACAGGGGACGACTAATGAAAAACTGTTTTTT. As protein: CASSLVGQGTTNEKLFF.

The chain recombines TRBV6-5 with TRBJ2-1; tentatively, D is TRBD1 (6 bases). This CDR3 has 13 residues. Trimming took off 6 bases at V and 5 bases at J, with 11 bases between the two ends. Looked up from germline, CDR1 is MNHEY and CDR2 is SVGAGI. The CDR3 protein is CASSPGQNNEQFF. CDR3 nucleotides: TGTGCCAGCAGCCCCGGACAGAACAATGAGCAGTTCTTC.

V and J are TRBV21-1 and TRBJ2-3; the table's TRBD2 call for D was not verified on the DNA. TRBV21-1 is a pseudogene locus. The CDR3 has 18 residues. CDR3 coding DNA: TGTGCCAGCAGCAACGGTTTCTGCATCCGGGGAGGTCGGGATACGCAGTATTTT. Protein product: CASSNGFCIRGGRDTQYF.

The chain couples TRBV27 to TRBJ1-5; no clear D gene. Trimming pared 3 bases from V and 0 bases from J, leaving 6 bases between. CDR3 size: 14 residues. Germline V lookup: CDR1 MNHEY, CDR2 SMNVEV (reference sequence). In DNA, the CDR3 is TGTGCCAGCAGTTTGGAGTATAGCAATCAGCCCCAGCATTTT. Amino acids: CASSLEYSNQPQHF.

The V and J genes are TRBV4-2 and TRBJ1-6; D is possibly TRBD1 (6 bases). The CDR3 extends over 17 amino acids. Germline V gives CDR1 LGHNA, CDR2 YNFKEQ. Trimming removed 1 base at V and 1 base at J, with 11 bases between. CDR3 bases: TGTGCCAGCAGCCAAGCCGCAGGGGCTTCCTATAATTCACCCCTCCACTTT. It is translated as CASSQAAGASYNSPLHF.

This sequence joins TRBV6-5 and TRBJ1-1, with D possibly matching TRBD1 (5 bases). CDR1 is MNHEY and CDR2 is SVGAGI in the germline V gene. Deletions cut 6 bases from V and 0 bases from J, with 8 bases between. CDR3 size: 13 residues. CDR3 DNA sequence: TGTGCCAGCAGAGACAGCATGAACACTGAAGCTTTCTTT. Residues: CASRDSMNTEAFF.